This record concerns one T cell receptor beta chain sequence. The data derive from a study of cytomegalovirus exposure and HLA in healthy donors. Study in general: Some 85 million unique TCRs, all from HLA-typed donors, were included in an early release of the data. The study placed about 86% of its 398 genotyped donors in the Caucasian-associated ancestry cluster.

Researchers ran the PCR with 60 Vbeta and 13 Jbeta primers. Repertoires were generated with immunoSEQ multiplex PCR, while TCRdb's copy carries only in-frame clones and drops some. Seen in this sample are roughly 200,000 clones; the ten most common clones hold 0.9% to 1.4%. Germline V gene sequence: CDR1 MDHEN, CDR2 SYDVKM. V was clipped by 6 bases and J by 0 bases; unmatched bases: 1. The CDR3 totals 13 residues. This receptor was obtained from a girl aged 2-15 years in good health and CMV-seropositive. The chain employs TRBV28 and TRBJ1-1; 7 nucleotides line up with TRBD1. Input material: PBMCs. CDR3 nucleotide sequence: TGTGCCAGCAGGGGACAGATGAACACTGAAGCTTTCTTT. Translation gives CASRGQMNTEAFF.